The 18 T cell receptor beta chains in this list originate from one sample, sequenced in a study of PD-1 blockade in classical Hodgkin lymphoma (dated by TCRdb to the early 2020s). The time point label, read with the paper, signifies: cycle 4 day 1 (C4D1), after 6 weeks of nivolumab. All trial patients had relapsed after autologous stem cell transplantation, with cohorts A, B and C differing in prior brentuximab vedotin exposure. Library prep was done by the immunoSEQ multiplex PCR assay. The source is immuneACCESS, and TCRdb retained only in-frame sequences with V and J called. Part of the clones is not carried over; for the studies checked, unresolved V genes explain less than half of this, and the remainder is unexplained. The table for this sample lists 75,000 to 100,000 clones; approximately 94% of them were counted only once. The ten most abundant clones make up just under 2% of the sample.

The sequenced sample was peripheral blood mononuclear cells (PBMCs), obtained before the fourth cycle of nivolumab. The receptors originated from a human donor with classical Hodgkin lymphoma.

This clone appeared a single time. V is TRBV28 and J is TRBJ1-1, with TRBD1 as a possible D gene (6 bases). V was pared by 7 bases and J by 5 bases, with 20 bases between. Per germline, CDR1 MDHEN and CDR2 SYDVKM. The CDR3 contains 15 residues. CDR3 bases: TGTGCCAGCACTCCCGGGGGGGGCGCGGGGACTGAAGCTTTCTTT. It specifies CASTPGGGAGTEAFF. Full variable domain (missing parts from reference TRBV28 and TRBJ1-1): DVKVTQSSRYLVKRTGEKVFLECVQDMDHENMFWYRQDPGLGLRLIYFSYDVKMKEKGDIPEGYSVSREKKERFSLILESASTNQTSMYLCASTPGGGAGTEAFFGQGTRLTVV.

This rearrangement joins TRBV19 to TRBJ2-7, with D uncertain. The V gene lost 1 base and the J gene lost 2 bases, with 15 bases spanning the gap. This CDR3 has 16 residues. Germline loops: CDR1 LNHDA, CDR2 SQIVND (reference sequence). CDR3 sequence reads: CASSIVFSAIAYEQYF. The CDR3 DNA reads as TGTGCCAGTAGTATAGTTTTCTCCGCCATTGCCTACGAGCAGTACTTC.

This rearrangement joins TRBV6-6 to TRBJ1-1; perhaps TRBD1 as D (5 bases). Germline-derived CDR1 and CDR2 are MNHNY and SVGAGI (reference sequence). The CDR3 is 12 residues long. The germline V and J ends were trimmed by 8 bases and 6 bases, with 13 bases remaining between them. CDR3 amino acids: CASSAGVSEAFF. CDR3 sequence (DNA): TGTGCCAGCTCAGCGGGGGTTTCTGAAGCTTTCTTT.

The chain couples TRBV11-2 to TRBJ2-4; TRBD1 might be the D (6 bases). The germline V and J ends were trimmed by 6 bases and 0 bases, with 15 bases remaining between them. From germline, CDR1 is SGHAT and CDR2 FQNNGV. The CDR3 is 16 amino acids. As DNA, the CDR3 is TGTGCCAGCAGTACAAGACAGGAGATAGCCAAAAACATTCAGTACTTC. Protein sequence: CASSTRQEIAKNIQYF.

This rearrangement joins TRBV28 to TRBJ1-4; 9 bases are shared with TRBD1. With V trimmed by 5 bases and J by 11 bases, 12 bases remained unmatched. Germline CDR1 reads MDHEN; CDR2 reads SYDVKM. CDR3 length: 15 residues. The CDR3 sequence is CASSAPTGGQEKLFF. In nucleotides, the CDR3 is TGTGCCAGCAGTGCTCCCACAGGGGGCCAGGAGAAACTGTTTTTT. The full variable domain, its missing parts supplied by reference TRBV28 and TRBJ1-4, is DVKVTQSSRYLVKRTGEKVFLECVQDMDHENMFWYRQDPGLGLRLIYFSYDVKMKEKGDIPEGYSVSREKKERFSLILESASTNQTSMYLCASSAPTGGQEKLFFGSGTQLSVL.

V gene TRBV27 combines with J gene TRBJ2-1, with 11 bases identical to TRBD2. Germline assignment: CDR1 MNHEY and CDR2 SMNVEV (reference sequence). CDR3 length: 15 residues. Unmatched junction bases numbered 4, after V lost 6 bases and J lost 3 bases. CDR3 sequence reads: CASSPGTSGYNEQFF. The DNA of the CDR3 is TGTGCCAGCAGCCCCGGGACTAGCGGCTACAATGAGCAGTTCTTC.

J is TRBJ2-5 and V is TRBV4-1; 10 bases agree with TRBD1. The assigned J gene may be wrong: the sequence end matches TRBJ2-7 better. This CDR3 has 17 amino acids. From germline, CDR1 is MGHRA and CDR2 YSYEKL. The CDR3 sequence is CASSQRIPGQGFYEQYF. CDR3 nucleotide sequence: TGCGCCAGCAGCCAGAGGATCCCGGGACAGGGGTTCTACGAGCAGTACTTC.

This clone showed up just once. The chain links TRBV30 to TRBJ1-5; TRBD1 matches at 12 bases. V was pared by 1 base and J by 6 bases, with 4 bases of the junction left unmatched. The CDR3 runs 15 residues. CDR1 is GTSNPN and CDR2 is SVGIG in the germline V gene (reference sequence). The CDR3 bases are TGTGCCTGGAGTGCCGGGACAGGGGGCGGTCAGCCCCAGCATTTT. Its translation is CAWSAGTGGGQPQHF.

This clone was recorded once. This chain uses TRBV4-2 with TRBJ2-7, with D perhaps matching TRBD2 (6 bases). The ends were cut back, 0 bases at V and 2 bases at J, with 14 bases in the middle. The CDR3 has 16 amino acids. Germline CDR1 reads LGHNA; CDR2 reads YNFKEQ. CDR3 nucleotide sequence: TGTGCCAGCAGCCAAGATTCAGAGCGGGTAACCTACGAGCAGTACTTC. Its translation is CASSQDSERVTYEQYF.

The chain is built from TRBV28 and TRBJ2-2; D is undetermined. V was clipped by 2 bases and J by 5 bases, with 15 bases between them. The CDR3 contains 16 residues. Germline CDR1 and CDR2: MDHEN and SYDVKM. In DNA form, the CDR3 reads TGTGCCAGCAGTTTAATAAAGGACCTTCGGACCGGGGAGCTGTTTTTT. Its protein is CASSLIKDLRTGELFF.

The chain uses TRBV19 and TRBJ2-2, with 11 positions matching TRBD2. The CDR3 covers 15 residues. Germline loops: CDR1 LNHDA, CDR2 SQIVND (reference sequence). The junction had 5 bases not matched to a gene; V was cut back by 7 bases and J by 4 bases. CDR3 sequence (DNA): TGTGCCAGTACGGAACTAGCGGGAGTCACCGGGGAGCTGTTTTTT. It translates to CASTELAGVTGELFF.

The rearrangement uses TRBV2 and TRBJ2-7; 8 positions match TRBD2. The CDR3 sequence is 14 residues long. Germline V gene sequence: CDR1 SNHLY, CDR2 FYNNEI. With 6 bases clipped from V and 2 bases from J, the junction kept 6 bases outside the gene matches. The CDR3 protein is CASSDSGDPYEQYF. CDR3 in DNA: TGTGCCAGCAGCGATAGCGGGGATCCCTACGAGCAGTACTTC.

The chain combines TRBV27 with TRBJ1-2; TRBD1 matches at 8 bases. Germline-derived CDR1 and CDR2 are MNHEY and SMNVEV (reference sequence). V dropped 3 bases and J dropped 3; count of bases not matched to a gene: 3. This CDR3 is 14 amino acids long. CDR3 in DNA: TGTGCCAGCAGTTTCGCAGGGGGCGACTATGGCTACACCTTC. It is translated as CASSFAGGDYGYTF.

V and J are TRBV7-2 and TRBJ1-2; D might be TRBD1 (6 bases). Per germline, CDR1 SGHTA and CDR2 FQGNSA. There are 12 residues in the CDR3. The V end was cut by 5 bases, the J end by 5 bases, with 9 bases between. The CDR3 bases are TGTGCCAGCAGCCGACAGGCGTATGGCTACACCTTC. This translates into CASSRQAYGYTF.

The chain uses TRBV5-6 and TRBJ1-1; maybe TRBD1 (6 bases). This CDR3 is 14 amino acids long. Germline lookup yields CDR1 SGHDT and CDR2 YYEEEE. V lost 2 bases, J lost 3 bases, and 11 bases lay in between. For the CDR3, the DNA is TGTGCCAGCAGCTTCAGGGGTGTGCACACTGAAGCTTTCTTT. It is translated as CASSFRGVHTEAFF.

The chain uses TRBV7-9 and TRBJ2-5; a possible D gene is TRBD2 (7 bases). The CDR3 runs 15 residues. Trimming removed 7 bases at V and 7 bases at J, with 22 bases between. CDR1 SEHNR and CDR2 FQNEAQ come from the germline V gene (reference sequence). The CDR3 is CASNSKGGVGRTQYF. CDR3 bases: TGTGCCAGCAATTCTAAGGGGGGGGTAGGACGGACCCAGTACTTC.

The J gene is TRBJ2-5, the V gene TRBV30; D is possibly TRBD1 (6 bases). Germline V gene sequence: CDR1 GTSNPN, CDR2 SVGIG (reference sequence). V was cut by 1 base and J by 5 bases, with 20 bases left in between. This CDR3 region has 16 residues. CDR3 bases: TGTGCCTGGAGTGCGGAAAGGACAGAGCGAGGGGAGACCCAGTACTTC. It specifies CAWSAERTERGETQYF.

The chain employs TRBV5-1 and TRBJ2-1, with D perhaps TRBD2 (5 bases). Germline V lookup: CDR1 SGHRS, CDR2 YFSETQ. CDR3 length: 13 residues. Between the trimmed V and J ends, which lost 0 bases and 5 bases, there was a span of 6 bases. Written as DNA, the CDR3 is TGCGCCAGCAGCTTGGAAGCGGACAATGAGCAGTTCTTC. Protein sequence: CASSLEADNEQFF.